These 13 T cell receptor beta chains originate from one sample sequenced in a study of T cell changes during pregnancy in multiple sclerosis. Repertoires were generated with immunoSEQ multiplex PCR, while TCRdb's copy carries only in-frame clones and drops some. This sample has 25,000 to 30,000 clones, with roughly 89% found just once. Source: CD4+ T cells from peripheral blood mononuclear cells, taken in the second trimester of pregnancy. Source of these receptors: a female donor with multiple sclerosis, enrolled in a pregnancy study.

V usage is TRBV5-1 and J usage is TRBJ1-2, with TRBD1 matching over 10 bases. This CDR3 is 15 amino acids long. The trim removed 0 bases at V and 6 bases at J, leaving 5 bases unmatched. Germline V gene sequence: CDR1 SGHRS, CDR2 YFSETQ. The CDR3: CASSLETGGVDGYTF. In DNA form, the CDR3 reads TGCGCCAGCAGCTTGGAGACAGGGGGCGTAGATGGCTACACCTTC.

The chain has TRBV5-6 and TRBJ2-1; D may be TRBD2 (6 bases). Germline V CDR1 and CDR2: SGHDT, YYEEEE. The CDR3 has 15 amino acids. Trimming pared 2 bases from V and 6 bases from J, leaving 15 bases between. The CDR3 region is CASSLGWGVSNEQFF. CDR3 in DNA: TGTGCCAGCAGCTTAGGGTGGGGGGTGTCCAATGAGCAGTTCTTC.

The chain combines TRBV5-4 with TRBJ1-2; D not certain. This CDR3 region has 14 residues. V was trimmed by 0 bases and J by 8 bases, leaving 14 bases between them. Germline V CDR1 and CDR2: SGHNT, YYREEE (reference sequence). The CDR3 region has the DNA TGTGCCAGCAGCTTGGCATACAAATCGGGGGGCTACACCTTC. Its protein is CASSLAYKSGGYTF.

V is TRBV13 and J is TRBJ2-7, with D hard to call. The V and J ends lost 5 bases and 2 bases respectively, with 16 bases between them. Germline CDR1 PRHDT, CDR2 FYEKMQ (reference sequence). This CDR3 comprises 15 residues. The CDR3 here is CASSATAGWTYEQYF. CDR3 coding DNA: TGTGCCAGCAGCGCCACTGCCGGGTGGACCTACGAGCAGTACTTC. Full variable domain (missing parts from reference TRBV13 and TRBJ2-7): AAGVIQSPRHLIKEKRETATLKCYPIPRHDTVYWYQQGPGQDPQFLISFYEKMQSDKGSIPDRFSAQQFSDYHSELNMSSLELGDSALYFCASSATAGWTYEQYFGPGTRLTVT.

Only one count was recorded for this clone. This chain connects TRBV6-5 to TRBJ2-1; TRBD1 matches 7 bases. CDR1 is MNHEY and CDR2 is SVGAGI in the germline V gene. The trim removed 6 bases at V and 8 bases at J, leaving 4 bases unmatched. The CDR3 has 12 residues. Here the CDR3 reads CASRTDRDEQFF. In nucleotides, the CDR3 is TGTGCCAGCAGGACCGACAGGGATGAGCAGTTCTTC.

The chain carries TRBV5-4 and TRBJ1-2; no clear D gene. The CDR3 is made up of 15 amino acids. Germline CDR1 SGHNT, CDR2 YYREEE (reference sequence). With 1 base removed from V and 1 base from J, the gap between germline ends came to 11 bases. CDR3 in amino acids: CASSLTGILNYGYTF. DNA of the CDR3: TGTGCCAGCAGCTTGACCGGGATTCTTAACTATGGCTACACCTTC.

V and J are TRBV9 and TRBJ1-2, with D possibly TRBD1 on 5 matching bases. The CDR3 loop spans 13 amino acids. V lost 6 bases to trimming and J lost 4 bases, with 13 bases between them. Germline CDR1 and CDR2: SGDLS and YYNGEE. The CDR3 region has the DNA TGTGCCAGCACCGACCAGGGATCCTATGGCTACACCTTC. Translating gives CASTDQGSYGYTF. The entire variable domain, with the rest obtained from reference TRBV9 and TRBJ1-2, is as follows: DSGVTQTPKHLITATGQRVTLRCSPRSGDLSVYWYQQSLDQGLQFLIQYYNGEERAKGNILERFSAQQFPDLHSELNLSSLELGDSALYFCASTDQGSYGYTFGSGTRLTVV.

This clone is a singleton in its sample. The J gene is TRBJ2-2, the V gene TRBV18, with 13 nucleotides matching TRBD2. J lost 1 base, V lost 3 bases, and 8 bases had no gene match. CDR3 length: 19 amino acids. Germline V gene lookup returns CDR1 KGHSH and CDR2 LQKENI. CDR3 sequence: CASSPRLTSGGKNTGELFF. In DNA form, the CDR3 reads TGTGCCAGCTCACCGCGCTTGACTAGCGGGGGGAAGAACACCGGGGAGCTGTTTTTT.

This clone was counted between two and nine times. The rearrangement uses TRBV4-3 and TRBJ2-3; D gene ambiguous. Germline V gene data show CDR1 as LGHNA and CDR2 as YSLEER. Trimming stripped 0 bases from V and 5 bases from J, with 6 bases between. The CDR3 consists of 13 residues. The CDR3 spells CASSQDPRDTQYF. CDR3 sequence (DNA): TGCGCCAGCAGCCAAGACCCGAGAGATACGCAGTATTTT.

The J gene is TRBJ2-7, the V gene TRBV10-3; 7 nucleotides match TRBD1. From germline, CDR1 is ENHRY and CDR2 SYGVKD. This CDR3 spans 15 amino acids. With V trimmed by 4 bases and J by 0 bases, 6 bases remained unmatched. The CDR3 here is CAISGQGRGSYEQYF. The CDR3, as DNA: TGTGCCATCAGTGGACAGGGACGCGGCTCCTACGAGCAGTACTTC.

This clone was detected once. The V call is TRBV7-2, the J call TRBJ2-2; 7 bases align to TRBD1. The CDR3 is made up of 17 amino acids. Trimming took 0 bases from V and 3 from J; bases not matched to a gene: 7. Per germline, CDR1 SGHTA and CDR2 FQGNSA. This chain's CDR3 is CASSLASGRGYTGELFF. In DNA form, the CDR3 reads TGTGCCAGCAGCTTAGCGTCGGGCAGGGGGTACACCGGGGAGCTGTTTTTT.

This chain links TRBV18 with TRBJ2-2; no clear D. The germline CDR1 and CDR2 sequences are KGHSH and LQKENI. V shed 3 bases and J shed 6 bases, with 5 bases lying between them. The CDR3 sequence is 12 residues long. CDR3 nucleotides: TGTGCCAGCTCACCCTCGGCCGGGGAGCTGTTTTTT. Its translation: CASSPSAGELFF.

The chain couples TRBV19 to TRBJ1-1; weak D call: TRBD1 (5 bases). The CDR3 is 14 amino acids. Trimming took off 5 bases at V and 5 bases at J, with 15 bases between the two ends. Germline CDR1 LNHDA, CDR2 SQIVND (reference sequence). The CDR3 sequence: CASSRSGWGTEAFF. DNA of the CDR3: TGTGCCAGTAGTCGGTCAGGGTGGGGTACTGAAGCTTTCTTT.